The 7 T cell receptor beta chains listed next were all sequenced from one sample in a study of CD8 T cells in ankylosing spondylitis. Findings and limits, study-wide: In ankylosing spondylitis blood, a motif of 7 to 9 highly homologous TCR beta variants appeared characteristic.

Their antigen targets remain unknown. Using its own MiXCR run on the 5' RACE reads, TCRdb lists one record per CDR3 protein. Seen here are roughly 700,000 distinct CDR3 sequences, roughly 19% observed once, and the top ten hold around a fifth. The sample was blood, either unsorted or a sorted T cell fraction (not recorded which). Receptors originate from a male donor with ankylosing spondylitis.

The chain couples TRBV7-3 to TRBJ2-1; 12 nucleotides match TRBD2. This CDR3 is built from 18 residues. Germline CDR1 and CDR2: SGHTA and FQGTGA. With 2 bases clipped from V and 1 base from J, the junction kept 6 bases outside the gene matches. This CDR3 is CASSLPTSGSGSYNEQFF. CDR3 nucleotides: TGTGCCAGCAGCTTACCGACTAGCGGGAGTGGGTCCTACAATGAGCAGTTCTTC. Based on the CDR3 plus reference TRBV7-3 and TRBJ2-1, the full variable domain is GAGVSQTPSNKVTEKGKYVELRCDPISGHTALYWYRQSLGQGPEFLIYFQGTGAADDSGLPNDRFFAVRPEGSVSTLKIQRTERGDSAVYLCASSLPTSGSGSYNEQFFGPGTRLTVL.

The chain combines TRBV29-1 with TRBJ2-7; TRBD1 might be the D (7 bases). V was cut by 2 bases and J by 5 bases, with 10 bases left in between. The CDR3 contains 12 residues. CDR1 is SQVTM and CDR2 is ANQGSEA in the germline V gene. The CDR3 here is CSVEQGGHEQYF. In nucleotides, the CDR3 is TGCAGCGTTGAACAGGGGGGCCACGAGCAGTACTTC.

CDR3 sequence: CASSLSRLAGAGELFF. The CDR3 nucleotides are TGTGCCAGCAGTCTATCCCGACTAGCGGGAGCCGGGGAGCTGTTTTTT. This chain joins TRBV6-2 or TRBV6-3 and TRBJ2-2, with 12 bases identical to TRBD2. Trimming at V came to 5 bases and at J to 6 bases, leaving 7 bases not matched to a gene. The germline V gene has CDR1 MNHEY and CDR2 SVGEGT. The CDR3 is 16 residues long.

The rearrangement links TRBV6-1 to TRBJ2-1; 11 bases agree with TRBD1. The V gene's germline CDR1 is MNHNS and CDR2 SASEGT. The ends lost 9 bases at V and 8 bases at J; junction bases unmatched: 6. The CDR3 runs 13 residues. CDR3: CASNRDRGDEQFF. For the CDR3, the DNA is TGTGCCAGTAATAGGGACAGGGGGGATGAGCAGTTCTTC.

This clonotype has only a few counts. The chain links TRBV6-2 or TRBV6-3 to TRBJ1-1; TRBD1 matches 7 bases. After removal of 2 bases from V and 0 bases from J, the junction contained 9 bases not matched to a gene. The germline CDR1 and CDR2 sequences are MNHEY and SVGEGT. CDR3 length: 17 amino acids. For the CDR3, the DNA is TGTGCCAGCAGTTACGACCCCCGACAGGGCCTGAACACTGAAGCTTTCTTT. Translation gives CASSYDPRQGLNTEAFF.

V is TRBV28 and J is TRBJ1-2; D gene ambiguous. Germline V gives CDR1 MDHEN, CDR2 SYDVKM. There are 13 residues in the CDR3. V was shortened by 5 bases and J by 7 bases, with 14 bases between the two germline ends. The CDR3 DNA reads as TGTGCCAGCAGTCCTCTTGGATCGGTTGGCTACACCTTC. Its protein is CASSPLGSVGYTF.

This clonotype was seen more than once but under ten times. The genes are TRBV5-1 and TRBJ2-5, with 13 bases lining up with TRBD2. The length of the CDR3 is 16 residues. Germline assignment: CDR1 SGHRS and CDR2 YFSETQ. J lost 2 bases, V lost 4 bases, and 5 bases had no gene match. CDR3 bases: TGCGCCAGCAGCGCGACTAGCGGGGGGTTACAAGAGACCCAGTACTTC. The encoded protein is CASSATSGGLQETQYF.